These 29 T cell receptor beta chains originate from one sample sequenced in a study of T cell repertoires in cytomegalovirus infection. Their specific antigens are unknown. From the reads, TCRdb called clonotypes with MiXCR, one entry per CDR3 protein. The sample has about 830,000 distinct CDR3 sequences; 30% to 35% are singletons. The specimen comprised cultured CD8+ T cells from PBMCs, sampled from culture after CMV antigen stimulation. These TCRs come from a human donor in good health (CMV status not recorded). Some clones in this sample may be carry-over from other donors' samples.

This clonotype was observed many times. The V call is TRBV7-6, the J call TRBJ2-1; D may be TRBD2 (5 bases). The CDR3 length is 14 residues. Germline lookup yields CDR1 SGHVS and CDR2 FNYEAQ. V dropped 1 base and J dropped 13 bases, with 17 bases sitting between them. DNA of the CDR3: TGTGCCAGCAGCTTAGTAGGCAGCTCTCGGGGACAGTTCTTC. This codes for CASSLVGSSRGQFF.

The rearrangement links TRBV12-5 to TRBJ2-5; 8 positions match TRBD1. Germline lookup yields CDR1 LGHNT and CDR2 FRNRAP. Unmatched junction bases numbered 5, after V lost 1 base and J lost 4 bases. The CDR3 loop spans 15 amino acids. The CDR3, as DNA: TGTGCTAGTGGTTTGGAGACAGGGGTACTAGAGACCCAGTACTTC. Its translation: CASGLETGVLETQYF.

This clonotype was recorded many times. The chain joins TRBV7-6 to TRBJ2-1, with 13 positions matching TRBD2. V lost 5 bases and J lost 4; bases outside the gene matches: 5. CDR1 and CDR2 (germline): SGHVS, FNYEAQ. The CDR3 length is 16 residues. The CDR3 is CASSHVLAGGYNEQFF. DNA of the CDR3: TGTGCCAGCAGCCACGTACTAGCGGGGGGGTACAATGAGCAGTTCTTC.

This clonotype was detected a few times. The CDR3 DNA is TGTGCCAGCAGCCCTCCGGGTCCGCGGGGCACAGATACGCAGTATTTT. It encodes CASSPPGPRGTDTQYF. V gene TRBV7-6 combines with J gene TRBJ2-3, with D possibly TRBD2 on 5 matching bases. Trimming took off 5 bases at V and 1 base at J, with 16 bases between the two ends. The CDR3 is 16 residues long. In germline, CDR1 is SGHVS, CDR2 FNYEAQ.

This clonotype has only a few counts. V usage is TRBV9 and J usage is TRBJ1-1; no clear D. V was cut by 0 bases and J by 1 base, with 7 bases left in between. CDR1 SGDLS and CDR2 YYNGEE come from the germline V gene. The CDR3 totals 14 residues. CDR3 loop: CASSVAGTNTEAFF. In DNA form, the CDR3 reads TGTGCCAGCAGCGTAGCGGGTACGAACACTGAAGCTTTCTTT.

The rearrangement joins TRBV19 to TRBJ1-2, with D possibly being TRBD1 (5 bases). The CDR3 is 12 amino acids. Per the germline V gene, CDR1 is LNHDA and CDR2 is SQIVND (reference sequence). V dropped 10 bases and J dropped 8 bases, with 17 bases sitting between them. The CDR3 DNA follows: TGTGCCACCGGGACCATAATAGTGGGCTACACCTTC. Amino acids: CATGTIIVGYTF.

This chain's CDR3 is CASSSYTGNNQPQHF. CDR3 DNA sequence: TGTGCCAGCAGTTCTTATACAGGGAACAATCAGCCCCAGCATTTT. The chain uses TRBV27 and TRBJ1-5; perhaps TRBD1 as D (6 bases). Germline assignment: CDR1 MNHEY and CDR2 SMNVEV (reference sequence). The V end lost 4 bases, the J end lost 3 bases, and 13 bases lay between the germline ends. This CDR3 has 15 residues.

This clonotype was counted many times. The chain links TRBV7-8 to TRBJ2-1, with TRBD2 identical over 8 bases. The V segment lost 5 bases and the J segment 3 bases; nucleotides outside the gene matches: 9. Germline V gene data show CDR1 as SGHVS and CDR2 as FQNEAQ. The CDR3 spans 16 residues. CDR3 sequence reads: CASSIPRGAGYNEQFF. The CDR3 nucleotides are TGTGCCAGCAGCATACCGCGGGGGGCAGGCTACAATGAGCAGTTCTTC.

The rearrangement links TRBV20-1 to TRBJ1-2; a weak D match, TRBD1 (6 bases). CDR1 is DFQATT, CDR2 SNEGSKA, per germline (reference sequence). V was clipped by 1 base and J by 6 bases, with 12 bases between them. This CDR3 is 13 amino acids long. In DNA form, the CDR3 reads TGCAGTGCTAGAGGACAGGACGTACATGGCTACACCTTC. Encoded protein: CSARGQDVHGYTF.

The V gene is TRBV2, the J gene TRBJ2-1, with 8 bases identical to TRBD1. Germline V gene data show CDR1 as SNHLY and CDR2 as FYNNEI. Germline trimming cut 4 bases from V and 4 bases from J; bases unmatched to any gene: 3. The CDR3 loop spans 14 amino acids. DNA for the CDR3: TGTGCCAGCAGTGTGACAGGGGATTACAATGAGCAGTTCTTC. It codes for CASSVTGDYNEQFF.

The V and J genes are TRBV19 and TRBJ1-2; D is uncertain. Trimming took off 2 bases at V and 7 bases at J, with 11 bases between the two ends. Germline V gene lookup returns CDR1 LNHDA and CDR2 SQIVND (reference sequence). This CDR3 has 13 amino acids. The CDR3 region has the DNA TGTGCCAGTAGTATACTAGAGACGTCTGGCTACACCTTC. Amino acid sequence: CASSILETSGYTF.

This rearrangement joins TRBV28 to TRBJ1-4; 8 nucleotides match TRBD1. The V segment lost 4 bases and the J segment 3 bases; nucleotides outside the gene matches: 10. This CDR3 has 17 amino acids. The germline V gene has CDR1 MDHEN and CDR2 SYDVKM. The CDR3 DNA reads as TGTGCCAGCAGTTCCAATCTATACAGGGGGTCTAATGAAAAACTGTTTTTT. Protein sequence: CASSSNLYRGSNEKLFF.

This clonotype was counted a few times. The chain employs TRBV3-1 and TRBJ1-4; D gene ambiguous. This CDR3 contains 18 residues. CDR1 and CDR2 from the germline V gene are LGHDT and YNNKEL (reference sequence). Deletions cut 4 bases from V and 3 bases from J, with 21 bases between. CDR3 nucleotide sequence: TGTGCCAGCAGCCTCTACCGGCCTGGACTCGTCGCTAATGAAAAACTGTTTTTT. It codes for CASSLYRPGLVANEKLFF.

This clonotype was seen many times. The chain has TRBV7-6 and TRBJ2-5; D may be TRBD1 or TRBD2 (6 bases each). The V gene's germline CDR1 is SGHVS and CDR2 FNYEAQ. The ends were cut back, 3 bases at V and 2 bases at J, with 10 bases in the middle. This CDR3 spans 14 amino acids. In DNA, the CDR3 is TGTGCCAGCAGCTTTAGGGGGGAACAAGAGACCCAGTACTTC. Protein product: CASSFRGEQETQYF.

In regard to this clonotype: An end of the junction differs from the germline gene, which may be a read error. This chain connects TRBV2 to TRBJ2-3, with D unclear. This CDR3 contains 10 residues. Germline-derived CDR1 and CDR2 are SNHLY and FYNNEI. This CDR3 is CTSSEVGQYF. The CDR3 DNA reads TGTACCAGCAGTGAAGTAGGGCAGTATTTT.

The sample holds many counts of this clonotype. The CDR3 coding sequence is TGTGCCAGCAGCTCTGAGACTGAAAAACTGTTTTTT. It is translated as CASSSETEKLFF. J is TRBJ1-4 and V is TRBV7-8; D gene ambiguous. V was pared by 4 bases and J by 7 bases, with 7 bases between. Looked up from germline, CDR1 is SGHVS and CDR2 is FQNEAQ. The CDR3 spans 12 residues.

Note on this clonotype: Germline and junction disagree at one end, which may indicate a read error. V and J are TRBV7-8 and TRBJ2-6; D might be TRBD1 (6 bases). This CDR3 comprises 16 residues. Germline V gene sequence: CDR1 SGHVS, CDR2 FQNEAQ. The CDR3 protein is CVSSPVTGSGANVLTF. The CDR3 DNA reads TGTGTCAGCAGCCCCGTAACAGGGTCTGGGGCCAACGTCCTGACTTTC.

The sample holds a few counts of this clonotype. The genes are TRBV15 and TRBJ1-1; D unresolved. V lost 0 bases, J lost 1 base, and 15 bases lay in between. CDR1 LNHNV and CDR2 YYDKDF come from the germline V gene (reference sequence). The CDR3 has 17 residues. CDR3 in DNA: TGTGCCACCAGCAGAGATCATCTTGGTGGCGGGAACACTGAAGCTTTCTTT. This sequence encodes CATSRDHLGGGNTEAFF.

V and J are TRBV12-3 or TRBV12-4 and TRBJ2-2, with a weak D call TRBD1 (5 bases). CDR3 length: 14 amino acids. The V and J ends lost 7 bases and 1 base respectively, with 10 bases between them. The CDR3 here is CASTRAMNTGELFF. As DNA, the CDR3 is TGTGCCAGCACCAGGGCAATGAACACCGGGGAGCTGTTTTTT.

The chain is built from TRBV4-1 and TRBJ2-5; 12 bases map to TRBD2. The length of the CDR3 is 17 residues. Trimming took 2 bases from V and 2 from J; bases not matched to a gene: 6. In germline, CDR1 is MGHRA, CDR2 YSYEKL. The CDR3, as DNA: TGCGCCAGCAGCCAATTAAGACTAGCGGGGGCTCAAGAGACCCAGTACTTC. Protein: CASSQLRLAGAQETQYF.

V and J are TRBV12-3 or TRBV12-4 and TRBJ2-3; D remains ambiguous. This CDR3 spans 15 amino acids. V gave up 2 bases and J gave up 2 bases, with 11 bases separating them. CDR3 sequence reads: CASSLTVSLTDTQYF. The CDR3 region has the DNA TGTGCCAGCAGTTTAACGGTCAGCCTCACAGATACGCAGTATTTT.

This clonotype has a single count. The gene calls are TRBV2 and TRBJ2-5; D is uncertain. V was clipped by 1 base and J by 1 base, with 10 bases between them. This CDR3 region has 15 residues. Germline V gene sequence: CDR1 SNHLY, CDR2 FYNNEI. The CDR3 nucleotides are TGTGCCAGCAGTGAAGGGGTCCTGGTCCAAGAGACCCAGTACTTC. It translates to CASSEGVLVQETQYF.

This clonotype was recorded a few times. This rearrangement joins TRBV27 to TRBJ2-4; D is undetermined. V shed 3 bases and J shed 0 bases, with 12 bases lying between them. The CDR3 spans 16 residues. Germline CDR1 MNHEY, CDR2 SMNVEV (reference sequence). The chain's CDR3 is CASSFGQFLAKNIQYF. The DNA for the CDR3 is TGTGCCAGCAGTTTCGGTCAGTTCCTAGCCAAAAACATTCAGTACTTC.

DNA for the CDR3: TGTGCCAGCAGTTCCCTCGACAGGTTCCCCTACGAGCAGTACTTC. Protein product: CASSSLDRFPYEQYF. This chain links TRBV6-6 with TRBJ2-7; TRBD1 is a possible D gene (6 bases). Trimming cost V 4 bases and J 2 bases, with 15 bases left between them. Germline V CDR1 and CDR2: MNHNY, SVGAGI (reference sequence). The CDR3 spans 15 residues.

In its sample, this clonotype was seen a few times. The CDR3 region has the DNA TGTGCCAGCAGTCAGCGGGGCGTGCCCCCCCAGCATTTT. Translation: CASSQRGVPPQHF. The rearrangement links TRBV27 to TRBJ1-5; D may be TRBD1 (5 bases). V was cut by 5 bases and J by 10 bases, with 15 bases left in between. There are 13 residues in the CDR3. The germline V gene encodes CDR1 MNHEY and CDR2 SMNVEV (reference sequence).

This clonotype was recorded a few times. The chain recombines TRBV7-9 with TRBJ1-1; D perhaps matches TRBD1 (6 bases). This CDR3 is built from 17 residues. Between the trimmed V and J ends, which lost 2 bases and 6 bases, there was a span of 22 bases. Germline V gives CDR1 SEHNR, CDR2 FQNEAQ (reference sequence). The DNA for the CDR3 is TGTGCCAGCAGCTTAATGGGACACTACAAACCTAGGTCTGAAGCTTTCTTT. This gives the protein CASSLMGHYKPRSEAFF. The variable domain in full, completed from reference TRBV7-9 and TRBJ1-1, reads DTGVSQNPRHKITKRGQNVTFRCDPISEHNRLYWYRQTLGQGPEFLTYFQNEAQLEKSRLLSDRFSAERPKGSFSTLEIQRTEQGDSAMYLCASSLMGHYKPRSEAFFGQGTRLTVV.

The CDR3 reads CASSLASAYGYTF. The CDR3 DNA reads TGTGCCAGCAGTTTAGCATCCGCCTATGGCTACACCTTC. The V gene is TRBV12-3 or TRBV12-4, the J gene TRBJ1-2; D not resolved. The CDR3 is 13 amino acids. V was clipped by 0 bases and J by 4 bases, with 6 bases between them.

Only a few counts were recorded for this clonotype. The chain combines TRBV19 with TRBJ1-5; 7 positions agree with TRBD1. CDR1 and CDR2 (germline): LNHDA, SQIVND (reference sequence). The CDR3 loop spans 16 amino acids. V trimming: 3 bases; J trimming: 5 bases; junction bases outside the gene matches: 10. CDR3 in DNA: TGTGCCAGTAGTATGCCCCGGACAGGATTCTATCAGCCCCAGCATTTT. Translation: CASSMPRTGFYQPQHF.

A few counts support this clonotype. The rearrangement uses TRBV7-9 and TRBJ2-3, with TRBD2 matching over 15 bases. This CDR3 comprises 16 residues. The germline V gene has CDR1 SEHNR and CDR2 FQNEAQ (reference sequence). With V trimmed by 5 bases and J by 6 bases, 6 bases remained unmatched. In nucleotides, the CDR3 is TGTGCCAGCAGCCCGGGACTAGCGGGGGGTCTGGATACGCAGTATTTT. This encodes CASSPGLAGGLDTQYF.